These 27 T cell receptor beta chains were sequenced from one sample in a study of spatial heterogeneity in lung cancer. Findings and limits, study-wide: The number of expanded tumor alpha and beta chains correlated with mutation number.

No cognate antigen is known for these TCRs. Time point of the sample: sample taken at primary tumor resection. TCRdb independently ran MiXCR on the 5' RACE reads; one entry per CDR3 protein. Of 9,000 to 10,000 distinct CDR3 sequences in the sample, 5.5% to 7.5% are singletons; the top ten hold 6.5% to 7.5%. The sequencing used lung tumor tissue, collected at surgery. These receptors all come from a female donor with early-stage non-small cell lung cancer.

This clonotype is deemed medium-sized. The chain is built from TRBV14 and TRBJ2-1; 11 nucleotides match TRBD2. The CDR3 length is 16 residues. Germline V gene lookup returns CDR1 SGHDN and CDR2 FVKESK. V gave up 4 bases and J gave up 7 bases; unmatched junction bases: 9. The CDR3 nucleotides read TGTGCCAGCAGCCCCTTAGCGGGAGGGCCGTTGAATGAGCAGTTCTTC. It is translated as CASSPLAGGPLNEQFF.

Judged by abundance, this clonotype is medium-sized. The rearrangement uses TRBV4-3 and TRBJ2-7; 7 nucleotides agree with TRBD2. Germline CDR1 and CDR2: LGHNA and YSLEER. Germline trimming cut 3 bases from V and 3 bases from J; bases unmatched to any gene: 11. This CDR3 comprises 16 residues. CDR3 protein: CASSHPGLAASYEQYV. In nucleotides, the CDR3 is TGCGCCAGCAGCCACCCGGGGCTAGCGGCGAGCTACGAGCAGTACGTC.

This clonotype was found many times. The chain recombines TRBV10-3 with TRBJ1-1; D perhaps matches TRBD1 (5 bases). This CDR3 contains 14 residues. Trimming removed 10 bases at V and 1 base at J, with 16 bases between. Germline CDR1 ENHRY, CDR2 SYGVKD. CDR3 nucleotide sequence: TGTGCCACCAGAGACAGTGTACCGAACACTGAAGCTTTCTTT. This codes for CATRDSVPNTEAFF.

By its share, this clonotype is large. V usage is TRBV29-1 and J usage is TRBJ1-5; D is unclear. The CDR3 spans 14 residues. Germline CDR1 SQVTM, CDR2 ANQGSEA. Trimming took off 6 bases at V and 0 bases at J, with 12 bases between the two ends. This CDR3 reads CSVPTVYSNQPQHF. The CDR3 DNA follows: TGCAGCGTCCCTACAGTCTATAGCAATCAGCCCCAGCATTTT.

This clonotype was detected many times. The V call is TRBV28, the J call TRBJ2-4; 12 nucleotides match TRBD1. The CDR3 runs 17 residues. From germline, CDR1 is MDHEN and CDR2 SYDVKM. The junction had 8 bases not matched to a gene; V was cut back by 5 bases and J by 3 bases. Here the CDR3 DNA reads TGTGCCAGCAGTCCCGGGACAGGGGGCTTTGTCAAAAACATTCAGTACTTC. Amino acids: CASSPGTGGFVKNIQYF.

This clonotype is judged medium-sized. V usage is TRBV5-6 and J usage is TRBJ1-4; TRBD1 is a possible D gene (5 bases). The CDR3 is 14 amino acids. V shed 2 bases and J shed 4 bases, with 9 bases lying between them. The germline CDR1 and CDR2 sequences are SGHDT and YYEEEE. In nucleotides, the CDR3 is TGTGCCAGCAGCTTACGACAGAATAATGAAAAACTGTTTTTT. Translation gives CASSLRQNNEKLFF.

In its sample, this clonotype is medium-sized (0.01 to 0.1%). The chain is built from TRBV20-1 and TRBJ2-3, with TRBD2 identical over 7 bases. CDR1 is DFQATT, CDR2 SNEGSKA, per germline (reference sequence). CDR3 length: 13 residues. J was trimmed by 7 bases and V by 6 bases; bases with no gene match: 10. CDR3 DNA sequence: TGCAGTGCCTCCCCCGGCGGGGGATATACGCAGTATTTT. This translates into CSASPGGGYTQYF.

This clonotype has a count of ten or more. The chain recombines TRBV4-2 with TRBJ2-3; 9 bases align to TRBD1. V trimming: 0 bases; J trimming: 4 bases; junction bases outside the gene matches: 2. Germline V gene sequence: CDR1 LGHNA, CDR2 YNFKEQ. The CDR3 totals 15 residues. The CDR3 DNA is TGTGCCAGCAGCCAAGAGGACAGGGGAGCAGATACGCAGTATTTT. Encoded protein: CASSQEDRGADTQYF.

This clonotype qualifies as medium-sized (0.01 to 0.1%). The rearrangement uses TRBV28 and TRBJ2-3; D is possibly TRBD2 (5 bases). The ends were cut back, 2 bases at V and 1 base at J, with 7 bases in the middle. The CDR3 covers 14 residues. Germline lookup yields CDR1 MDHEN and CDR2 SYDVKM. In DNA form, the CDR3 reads TGTGCCAGCAGTTTAATGAGGGGCACAGATACGCAGTATTTT. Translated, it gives CASSLMRGTDTQYF.

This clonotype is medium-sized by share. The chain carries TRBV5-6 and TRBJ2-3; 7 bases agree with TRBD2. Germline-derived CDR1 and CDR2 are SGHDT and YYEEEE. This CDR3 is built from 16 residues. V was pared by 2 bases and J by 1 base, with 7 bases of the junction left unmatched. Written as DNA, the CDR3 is TGTGCCAGCAGCTTTTTGAGCGGGGTCGGCACAGATACGCAGTATTTT. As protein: CASSFLSGVGTDTQYF. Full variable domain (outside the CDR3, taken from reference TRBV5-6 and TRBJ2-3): DAGVTQSPTHLIKTRGQQVTLRCSPKSGHDTVSWYQQALGQGPQFIFQYYEEEERQRGNFPDRFSGHQFPNYSSELNVNALLLGDSALYLCASSFLSGVGTDTQYFGPGTRLTVL.

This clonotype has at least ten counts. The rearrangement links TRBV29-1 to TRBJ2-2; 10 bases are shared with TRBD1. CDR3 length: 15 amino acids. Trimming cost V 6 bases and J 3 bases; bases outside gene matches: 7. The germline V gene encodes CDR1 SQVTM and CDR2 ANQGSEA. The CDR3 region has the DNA TGCAGCGTCCCTTCCGGGACAGGGGACACCGGGGAGCTGTTTTTT. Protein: CSVPSGTGDTGELFF.

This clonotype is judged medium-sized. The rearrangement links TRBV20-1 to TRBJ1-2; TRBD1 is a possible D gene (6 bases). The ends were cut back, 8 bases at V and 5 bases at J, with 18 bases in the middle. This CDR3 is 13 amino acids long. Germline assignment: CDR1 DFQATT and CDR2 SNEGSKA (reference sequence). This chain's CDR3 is CSSTEDRVYGYTF. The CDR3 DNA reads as TGCAGTTCGACCGAGGACAGAGTTTATGGCTACACCTTC.

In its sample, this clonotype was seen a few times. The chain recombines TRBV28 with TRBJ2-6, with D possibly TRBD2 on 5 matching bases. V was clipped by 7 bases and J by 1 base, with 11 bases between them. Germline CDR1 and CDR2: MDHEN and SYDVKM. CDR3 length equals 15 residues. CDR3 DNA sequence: TGTGCCAGCAAGACGGGGTCTTCTGGGGCCAACGTCCTGACTTTC. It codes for CASKTGSSGANVLTF.

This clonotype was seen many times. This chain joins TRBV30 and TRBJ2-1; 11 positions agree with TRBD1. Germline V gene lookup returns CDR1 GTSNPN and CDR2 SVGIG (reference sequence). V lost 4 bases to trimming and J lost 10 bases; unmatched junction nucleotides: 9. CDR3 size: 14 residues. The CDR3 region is CAWIPGQGAREQFF. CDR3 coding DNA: TGTGCCTGGATCCCAGGACAGGGGGCCCGGGAGCAGTTCTTC.

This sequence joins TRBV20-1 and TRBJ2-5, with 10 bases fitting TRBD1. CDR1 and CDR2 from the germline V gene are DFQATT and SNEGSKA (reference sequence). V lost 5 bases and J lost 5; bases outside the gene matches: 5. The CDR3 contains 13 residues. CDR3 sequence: CSASTGGAETQYF. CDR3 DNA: TGCAGTGCTTCGACAGGGGGCGCGGAGACCCAGTACTTC.

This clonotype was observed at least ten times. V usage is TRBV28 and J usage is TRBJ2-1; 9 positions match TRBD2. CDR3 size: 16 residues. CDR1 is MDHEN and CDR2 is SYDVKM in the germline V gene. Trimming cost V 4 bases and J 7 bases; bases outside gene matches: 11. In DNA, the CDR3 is TGTGCCAGCAGTTCCCCGGCAGCGGGGGGTCGGAATGAGCAGTTCTTC. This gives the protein CASSSPAAGGRNEQFF. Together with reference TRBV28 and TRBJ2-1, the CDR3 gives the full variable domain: DVKVTQSSRYLVKRTGEKVFLECVQDMDHENMFWYRQDPGLGLRLIYFSYDVKMKEKGDIPEGYSVSREKKERFSLILESASTNQTSMYLCASSSPAAGGRNEQFFGPGTRLTVL.

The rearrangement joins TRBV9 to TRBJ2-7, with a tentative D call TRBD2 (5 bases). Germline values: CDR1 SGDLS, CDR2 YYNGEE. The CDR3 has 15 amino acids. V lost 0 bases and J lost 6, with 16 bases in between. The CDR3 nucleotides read TGTGCCAGCAGCGTAGAGGAAGGATCTCGGGGCGAGCAGTACTTC. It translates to CASSVEEGSRGEQYF. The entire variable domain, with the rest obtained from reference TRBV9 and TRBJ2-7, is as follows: DSGVTQTPKHLITATGQRVTLRCSPRSGDLSVYWYQQSLDQGLQFLIQYYNGEERAKGNILERFSAQQFPDLHSELNLSSLELGDSALYFCASSVEEGSRGEQYFGPGTRLTVT.

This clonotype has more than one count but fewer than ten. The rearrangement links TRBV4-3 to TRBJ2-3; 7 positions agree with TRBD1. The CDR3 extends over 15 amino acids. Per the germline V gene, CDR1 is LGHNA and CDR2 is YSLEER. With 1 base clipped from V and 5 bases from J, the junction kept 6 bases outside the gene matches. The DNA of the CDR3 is TGCGCCAGCAGCCAAGGAGACAGGGCAGGAGATACGCAGTATTTT. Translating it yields CASSQGDRAGDTQYF.

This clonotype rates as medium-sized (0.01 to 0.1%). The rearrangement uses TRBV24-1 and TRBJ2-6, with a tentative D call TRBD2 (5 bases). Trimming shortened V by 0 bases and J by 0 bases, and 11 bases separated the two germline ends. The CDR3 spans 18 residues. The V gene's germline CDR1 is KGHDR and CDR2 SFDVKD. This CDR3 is CATSDLRGRDSGANVLTF. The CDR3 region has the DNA TGTGCCACCAGTGATTTGCGCGGACGGGACTCTGGGGCCAACGTCCTGACTTTC.

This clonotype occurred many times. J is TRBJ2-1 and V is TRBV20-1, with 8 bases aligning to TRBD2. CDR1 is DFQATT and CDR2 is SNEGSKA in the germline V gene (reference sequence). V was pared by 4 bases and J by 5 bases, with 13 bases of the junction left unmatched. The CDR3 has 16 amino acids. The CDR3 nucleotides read TGCAGTGCTAACAGCGGGAGAGCTGGTTGGGACAATGAGCAGTTCTTC. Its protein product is CSANSGRAGWDNEQFF.

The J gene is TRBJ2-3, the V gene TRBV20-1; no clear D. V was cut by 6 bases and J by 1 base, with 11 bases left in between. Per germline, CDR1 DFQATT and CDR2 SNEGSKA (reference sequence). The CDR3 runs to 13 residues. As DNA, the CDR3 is TGCAGTGCCACAACGGGCCGCACAGATACGCAGTATTTT. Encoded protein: CSATTGRTDTQYF.

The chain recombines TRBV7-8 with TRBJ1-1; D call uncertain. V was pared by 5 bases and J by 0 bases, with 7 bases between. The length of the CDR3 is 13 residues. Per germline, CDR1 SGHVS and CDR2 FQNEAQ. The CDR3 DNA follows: TGTGCCAGCAGCGTAACAGTGAACACTGAAGCTTTCTTT. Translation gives CASSVTVNTEAFF.

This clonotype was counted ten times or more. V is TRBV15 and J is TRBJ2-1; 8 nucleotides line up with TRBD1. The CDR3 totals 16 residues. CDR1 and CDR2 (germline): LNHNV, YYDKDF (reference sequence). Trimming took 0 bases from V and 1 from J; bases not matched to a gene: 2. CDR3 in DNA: TGTGCCACCAGCAGAGACCGGGACAGGTCCTACAATGAGCAGTTCTTC. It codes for CATSRDRDRSYNEQFF.

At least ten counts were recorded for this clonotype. CDR3 sequence: CASSDGGGRNEQFF. The DNA for the CDR3 is TGTGCCAGCAGCGATGGGGGGGGAAGGAATGAGCAGTTCTTC. The chain joins TRBV5-4 to TRBJ2-1, with 7 bases aligning to TRBD2. This CDR3 is built from 14 residues. V shed 4 bases and J 7 bases; nucleotides not matched to a gene: 8. CDR1 and CDR2 from the germline V gene are SGHNT and YYREEE (reference sequence).

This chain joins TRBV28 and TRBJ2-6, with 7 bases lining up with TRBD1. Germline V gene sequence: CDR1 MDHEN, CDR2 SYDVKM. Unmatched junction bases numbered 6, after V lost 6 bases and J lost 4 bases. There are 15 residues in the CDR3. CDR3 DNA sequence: TGTGCCAGCAGGTTGACAGGGCCCGGGGCCAACGTCCTGACTTTC. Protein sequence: CASRLTGPGANVLTF.

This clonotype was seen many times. The chain's CDR3 is CASRGPGPFTDTQYF. As DNA, the CDR3 is TGTGCCAGCAGGGGACCCGGCCCCTTCACAGATACGCAGTATTTT. V and J are TRBV28 and TRBJ2-3; D might be TRBD1 or TRBD2, each matching 5 bases. Germline V lookup: CDR1 MDHEN, CDR2 SYDVKM. The V gene lost 6 bases and the J gene lost 2 bases, with 15 bases spanning the gap. The CDR3 has 15 residues. Combining the CDR3 with reference TRBV28 and TRBJ2-3 gives the whole variable domain DVKVTQSSRYLVKRTGEKVFLECVQDMDHENMFWYRQDPGLGLRLIYFSYDVKMKEKGDIPEGYSVSREKKERFSLILESASTNQTSMYLCASRGPGPFTDTQYFGPGTRLTVL.

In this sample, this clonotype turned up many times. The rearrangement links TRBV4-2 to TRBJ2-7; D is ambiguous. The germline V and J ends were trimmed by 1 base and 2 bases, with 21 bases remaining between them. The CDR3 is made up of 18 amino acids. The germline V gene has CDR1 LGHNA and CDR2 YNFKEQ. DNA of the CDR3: TGTGCCAGCAGCCAAGCAAATACATACAGCTTAACCACCTACGAGCAGTACTTC. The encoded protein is CASSQANTYSLTTYEQYF.